This passage covers 24 T cell receptor beta chains from one sample sequenced in a study of blood T cell repertoires in COVID-19 (TCRdb year 2020). The library came from the immunoSEQ multiplex PCR assay. Sourced from immuneACCESS, this table was stored by TCRdb with only in-frame sequences that have V and J called. A share of the clones is absent; for the studies checked, an unresolved V gene accounts for under half, and the remainder has no known explanation. For this sample the table gives 150,000 to 200,000 clones, of which over 80% were detected only once. The ten largest clonotypes hold more than 4.5% of the sample. The sequencing sample was made of peripheral blood. These receptors were obtained from a man aged 25-40 years with COVID-19, enrolled during active disease.

This chain's CDR3 is CASSAGGANTEAFF. DNA of the CDR3: TGTGCCAGCAGCGCCGGCGGGGCGAACACTGAAGCTTTCTTT. The chain is built from TRBV7-9 and TRBJ1-1; possible D gene TRBD1, 5 bases. Germline CDR1 is SEHNR and CDR2 is FQNEAQ (reference sequence). Trimming left V 5 bases short and J 1 base short, with 11 bases between. The CDR3 runs to 14 residues.

There are a few counts of this clone. The chain is built from TRBV4-2 and TRBJ2-2; 14 nucleotides match TRBD2. This CDR3 comprises 18 residues. V gave up 2 bases and J gave up 5 bases; unmatched junction bases: 7. Looked up from germline, CDR1 is LGHNA and CDR2 is YNFKEQ. The CDR3 nucleotides read TGTGCCAGCAGCCAATGGGGACTAGCGGGAGAAACAACCGGGGAGCTGTTTTTT. Amino acids: CASSQWGLAGETTGELFF.

This clone showed up just once. The V and J genes are TRBV5-6 and TRBJ1-2; 7 bases align to TRBD1. Germline values: CDR1 SGHDT, CDR2 YYEEEE. V gave up 1 base and J gave up 4 bases; unmatched junction bases: 4. The CDR3 extends over 14 amino acids. DNA for the CDR3: TGTGCCAGCAGCTTGCTTAGGGGGCTCTATGGCTACACCTTC. It translates to CASSLLRGLYGYTF. Supplemented by reference TRBV5-6 and TRBJ1-2, the full variable domain reads DAGVTQSPTHLIKTRGQQVTLRCSPKSGHDTVSWYQQALGQGPQFIFQYYEEEERQRGNFPDRFSGHQFPNYSSELNVNALLLGDSALYLCASSLLRGLYGYTFGSGTRLTVV.

This clone was observed once. This chain connects TRBV10-3 to TRBJ2-1; D is unclear. V shed 2 bases and J shed 6 bases, with 11 bases lying between them. Germline lookup yields CDR1 ENHRY and CDR2 SYGVKD. The CDR3 totals 14 residues. This CDR3 is CAISERQAGNEQFF. CDR3 DNA: TGTGCCATCAGTGAGAGGCAAGCAGGCAATGAGCAGTTCTTC.

This chain uses TRBV4-2 with TRBJ2-7; TRBD1 agrees at 11 bases. Germline V CDR1 and CDR2: LGHNA, YNFKEQ. Trimming removed 1 base from V and 3 bases from J; junction bases left unmatched: 5. The CDR3 totals 16 residues. This CDR3 reads CASSQGGTGGIYEQYF. CDR3 bases: TGTGCCAGCAGCCAAGGCGGGACAGGGGGAATCTACGAGCAGTACTTC.

V and J are TRBV28 and TRBJ2-7, with 8 bases lining up with TRBD1. Germline V CDR1 and CDR2: MDHEN, SYDVKM. The CDR3 totals 14 residues. Trimming cost V 7 bases and J 3 bases; bases outside gene matches: 8. CDR3 region: CASNPGQASYEQYF. CDR3 DNA sequence: TGTGCCAGCAATCCGGGACAGGCGAGCTACGAGCAGTACTTC.

This clone was recorded a few times. V gene TRBV15 combines with J gene TRBJ2-7; TRBD1 aligns across 10 bases. The CDR3 covers 19 residues. Germline CDR1 and CDR2: LNHNV and YYDKDF (reference sequence). V dropped 3 bases and J dropped 0; count of bases not matched to a gene: 14. The chain's CDR3 is CATSSLPGQGSSSSYEQYF. In nucleotides, the CDR3 is TGTGCCACCAGCAGCCTACCGGGACAGGGGTCTTCTAGCTCCTACGAGCAGTACTTC.

The chain has TRBV6-5 and TRBJ1-2; no clear D gene. Germline CDR1 reads MNHEY; CDR2 reads SVGAGI. V lost 0 bases, J lost 4 bases, and 12 bases lay in between. The CDR3 has 15 amino acids. DNA for the CDR3: TGTGCCAGCAGTTACTCGGTGGAGGTTATCTATGGCTACACCTTC. Translated: CASSYSVEVIYGYTF.

The V and J genes are TRBV30 and TRBJ1-6; no clear D. Per germline, CDR1 GTSNPN and CDR2 SVGIG (reference sequence). The CDR3 is 14 residues long. V lost 4 bases and J lost 7, with 14 bases in between. The CDR3 sequence is CAWTLGTVNSPLHF. In nucleotides, the CDR3 is TGTGCCTGGACCTTAGGTACAGTAAATTCACCCCTCCACTTT.

The chain combines TRBV9 with TRBJ2-1; 11 nucleotides align to TRBD2. V lost 4 bases, J lost 5 bases, and 11 bases stayed unmatched. Germline V gene lookup returns CDR1 SGDLS and CDR2 YYNGEE. The CDR3 has 17 residues. CDR3 amino acids: CASSPYAGTSGDNEQFF. CDR3 sequence (DNA): TGTGCCAGCAGCCCATACGCCGGGACTAGCGGAGACAATGAGCAGTTCTTC.

This chain uses TRBV7-9 with TRBJ1-2, with 7 bases aligning to TRBD1. CDR3 length equals 13 residues. Unmatched junction bases numbered 4, after V lost 5 bases and J lost 4 bases. Per the germline V gene, CDR1 is SEHNR and CDR2 is FQNEAQ (reference sequence). CDR3 protein: CASSPDRAYGYTF. In DNA form, the CDR3 reads TGTGCCAGCAGCCCAGACAGGGCCTATGGCTACACCTTC.

Notes on this clone: One end of the junction is discordant with germline, which a read error may explain. V is TRBV27 and J is TRBJ2-2, with D maybe TRBD1 (7 bases). CDR1 is MNHEY and CDR2 is SMNVEV in the germline V gene (reference sequence). The CDR3 loop spans 16 amino acids. CDR3 coding DNA: TGTGCCAGTAGTTTATCGGAGGGGGCGAGGAACGGGGAGCTGTTTTTT. It is translated as CASSLSEGARNGELFF.

The chain combines TRBV5-1 with TRBJ2-7; D remains unclear. V lost 2 bases and J lost 0, with 9 bases in between. The CDR3 has 14 amino acids. Germline V lookup: CDR1 SGHRS, CDR2 YFSETQ. CDR3 in amino acids: CASSFDTSSYEQYF. The CDR3 DNA sequence: TGCGCCAGCAGCTTCGACACAAGCTCCTACGAGCAGTACTTC.

The genes are TRBV6-5 and TRBJ1-2, with 9 positions matching TRBD1. The CDR3 is 14 residues long. The germline gives CDR1 MNHEY, CDR2 SVGAGI. Losses at the gene ends were 8 bases for V and 3 bases for J; bases not matched to a gene: 7. The CDR3 sequence: CASRTGAEDYGYTF. CDR3 DNA sequence: TGTGCCAGCCGGACAGGGGCGGAGGACTATGGCTACACCTTC.

This clone came up once. The V call is TRBV20-1, the J call TRBJ1-2, with a possible D match to TRBD1 (6 bases). V was trimmed by 4 bases and J by 6 bases, leaving 9 bases between them. The CDR3 runs to 11 residues. Per germline, CDR1 DFQATT and CDR2 SNEGSKA (reference sequence). CDR3 region: CSAIWTDGYTF. DNA of the CDR3: TGCAGTGCTATCTGGACAGATGGCTACACCTTC.

In its sample, this clone was seen once. The J gene is TRBJ2-7, the V gene TRBV29-1, with 9 bases aligning to TRBD1. This CDR3 contains 13 residues. CDR1 and CDR2 (germline): SQVTM, ANQGSEA. After removal of 7 bases from V and 3 bases from J, the junction contained 7 bases not matched to a gene. This chain's CDR3 is CSGMGQGGYEQYF. As DNA, the CDR3 is TGCAGCGGCATGGGACAGGGAGGCTACGAGCAGTACTTC.

The chain has TRBV4-3 and TRBJ2-1, with TRBD2 identical over 10 bases. After removal of 0 bases from V and 9 bases from J, the junction contained 11 bases not matched to a gene. Germline-derived CDR1 and CDR2 are LGHNA and YSLEER. This CDR3 contains 17 residues. The CDR3 loop reads CASSQDLPGLAVFEQFF. In DNA, the CDR3 is TGCGCCAGCAGCCAAGATCTCCCAGGACTAGCGGTTTTTGAGCAGTTCTTC.

The genes are TRBV12-3 or TRBV12-4 and TRBJ2-1; the match to TRBD2 covers 13 bases. The J segment lost 8 bases and the V segment lost 10 bases, leaving 2 bases of the junction unmatched. CDR3 length equals 12 residues. DNA of the CDR3: TGTGCCACGGGACTAGCGGGATATGAGCAGTTCTTC. Translated: CATGLAGYEQFF.

CDR3 protein: CASSPLGQINYGYTF. Written as DNA, the CDR3 is TGTGCCAGCAGCCCTTTGGGACAGATTAACTATGGCTACACCTTC. V and J are TRBV7-2 and TRBJ1-2; 7 positions agree with TRBD1. The trim removed 5 bases at V and 1 base at J, leaving 7 bases unmatched. The CDR3 loop spans 15 amino acids. Germline V gene data show CDR1 as SGHTA and CDR2 as FQGNSA.

This rearrangement joins TRBV2 to TRBJ1-4, with a possible D match to TRBD1 (6 bases). This CDR3 comprises 14 residues. The germline V gene encodes CDR1 SNHLY and CDR2 FYNNEI. Trimming removed 4 bases from V and 8 bases from J, with 14 bases in between. CDR3 residues: CASSGVGGREKLFF. Written as DNA, the CDR3 is TGTGCCAGCAGTGGTGTAGGGGGACGCGAAAAACTGTTTTTT.

Only one count was recorded for this clone. V is TRBV28 and J is TRBJ1-2; TRBD1 aligns across 7 bases. From germline, CDR1 is MDHEN and CDR2 SYDVKM. Unmatched junction bases numbered 8, after V lost 2 bases and J lost 5 bases. This CDR3 is 15 amino acids long. The CDR3 spells CASSLVSTGIYGYTF. The CDR3 DNA reads TGTGCCAGCAGTTTAGTTTCGACAGGGATTTATGGCTACACCTTC.

The V call is TRBV24-1, the J call TRBJ1-1, with D tentatively TRBD1 (5 bases). CDR1 and CDR2 (germline): KGHDR, SFDVKD. Trimming pared 0 bases from V and 1 base from J, leaving 8 bases between. The CDR3 is made up of 15 amino acids. CDR3 protein: CATSDLDSPNTEAFF. CDR3 in DNA: TGTGCCACCAGTGATTTGGACAGTCCGAACACTGAAGCTTTCTTT.

The sample holds one count of this clone. J is TRBJ2-1 and V is TRBV4-1, with 7 positions matching TRBD2. J gave up 3 bases and V 0 bases, and 5 bases lay outside the gene matches. Germline V CDR1 and CDR2: MGHRA, YSYEKL. This CDR3 has 16 amino acids. CDR3 nucleotide sequence: TGCGCCAGCAGCCAAGAGGGCGGGAGACGCTACAATGAGCAGTTCTTC. Protein product: CASSQEGGRRYNEQFF.

The gene calls are TRBV24-1 and TRBJ2-7, with 8 bases identical to TRBD1. The ends lost 3 bases at V and 3 bases at J; junction bases unmatched: 3. This CDR3 region has 14 residues. CDR1 and CDR2 from the germline V gene are KGHDR and SFDVKD. CDR3: CATSDQGTGYEQYF. In nucleotides, the CDR3 is TGTGCCACCAGTGATCAGGGGACAGGCTACGAGCAGTACTTC.